This T cell receptor (beta chain) was captured in a study of control samples from healthy donors and cancer patients. The length of the CDR3 is 18 residues. Germline V gene sequence: CDR1 SGHTS, CDR2 YDEGEE. Unmatched junction bases numbered 11, after V lost 0 bases and J lost 3 bases. Clones were read by immunoSEQ multiplex PCR, and TCRdb kept only the in-frame ones, dropping some. Of roughly 130,000 clones in the sample, approximately 90% were seen once. Sequenced: blood. The rearrangement joins TRBV5-8 to TRBJ2-3, with TRBD1 identical over 9 bases. This TCR was recovered from a man over 45 in good health. In nucleotides, the CDR3 is TGTGCCAGCAGCTTGGGAGTATACAGGGGGCTTGTGACAGATACGCAGTATTTT. Its translation is CASSLGVYRGLVTDTQYF.